This T cell receptor (beta chain) appears in the sequencing data of a study of monozygotic twins with cystic fibrosis. The repertoire was sequenced with immunoSEQ multiplex PCR; TCRdb's copy has only in-frame clones and lacks some. The table has 11,000 or so clones, around 97% seen once. Study conclusions and caveats: Co-twins had the most similar V usage for 13 of 16 pairs, J for 8.

For this clone: Its antigen is unidentified.

The germline CDR1 and CDR2 sequences are SGHTA and FQGNSA. CDR3 length: 15 amino acids. V dropped 3 bases and J dropped 5; count of bases not matched to a gene: 4. The sequence was obtained from a boy younger than 18 with cystic fibrosis. V is TRBV7-2 and J is TRBJ1-4; 9 bases map to TRBD1. Sequenced input: blood. This CDR3 is CASSLQTGGNEKLFF. The CDR3 bases are TGTGCCAGCAGCTTGCAGACAGGGGGGAATGAAAAACTGTTTTTT.